One sample yielded the 2 T cell receptor beta chains listed below, sequenced in a study of shared clonotypes between healthy human individuals. Naivety among CD8 cells was defined by CD45RO negativity and positive CCR7 selection, thereby excluding terminally differentiated effector memory CD45RA+ cells. The assay was immunoSEQ multiplex PCR, and TCRdb's table has in-frame clones only and misses some. The top ten hold around 1.7% of the sample, which has about 2.1 million clones, approximately 94% seen once. The sample taken for sequencing was naive CD8+ T cells from PBMCs. These receptors were taken from a man aged 18 to 30 in good health. Some clones in this sample may be carry-over from other donors' samples.

This chain links TRBV5-1 with TRBJ2-7; D gene unclear. This CDR3 has 16 amino acids. Trimming shortened V by 3 bases and J by 0 bases, and 16 bases separated the two germline ends. The V gene's germline CDR1 is SGHRS and CDR2 YFSETQ. Here the CDR3 reads CASSYEPGDSSYEQYF. CDR3 in DNA: TGCGCCAGCAGCTACGAACCGGGTGATAGCTCCTACGAGCAGTACTTC.

The CDR3 DNA sequence: TGTGCCAGCAGCGGATTTGAATTCCGGGACAGCTACGAGCAGTACTTC. It yields the protein CASSGFEFRDSYEQYF. The V call is TRBV7-9, the J call TRBJ2-7; 7 positions match TRBD1. The V segment lost 5 bases and the J segment 3 bases; nucleotides outside the gene matches: 13. The CDR3 is 16 amino acids. CDR1 and CDR2 from the germline V gene are SEHNR and FQNEAQ (reference sequence).